Listed below are T cell receptor beta chains from one sample, sequenced in a study of shared clonotypes between healthy human individuals. Sequencing was performed with immunoSEQ multiplex PCR; in TCRdb, only in-frame clones are kept and a portion is missing. Among about 1,800,000 clones listed, about 94% were seen once. Sequenced material: naive CD8+ T cells sorted from blood. The origin of the receptors is a man in his late teens or twenties in good health. Each CDR3 is given without its conserved first and last residue.

TRBV6-1	TRBJ2-7	ASSEVGVGYEQY
TRBV7-2	TRBJ1-2	ASSNNRDGYT
TRBV6-5	TRBJ2-1	ASSYLEGNEQF
TRBV11-2	TRBJ1-3	ASSLEGRAGNTIY
TRBV7-9	TRBJ1-1	ASSLATGLSNTEAF
TRBV9	TRBJ2-1	ASSAGLAGNNEQF
TRBV5-1	TRBJ2-7	ASSGGTLYEQY
TRBV2	TRBJ2-3	ASSPDSGRADTQY
TRBV5-6	TRBJ2-1	ASSSGIEQF
TRBV5-1	TRBJ1-1	ASGPGVMNTEAF
TRBV27	TRBJ2-2	ASSHYAGSNTGELF
TRBV7-9	TRBJ1-4	ASSSVEGFYEKLF
TRBV2	TRBJ2-1	ASSEAGSSYNEQF
TRBV6-5	TRBJ1-4	ASRKETGDNEKLF
TRBV7-8	TRBJ2-7	ASSSSRGGPYEQY
TRBV6-1	TRBJ2-7	ASSEMGQGYEQY
TRBV10-3	TRBJ2-1	AISESVRREGLNEQF
TRBV29-1	TRBJ2-3	SIPGSTDTQY
TRBV7-6	TRBJ2-1	ASSWASGGDEQF
TRBV11-2	TRBJ2-7	ASSSPGTGSTQGEQY
TRBV5-4	TRBJ1-2	ASSAQELHT
TRBV4-1	TRBJ2-7	ASSRSDGTGYEQY
TRBV4-2	TRBJ2-3	ASSQEEQPDTQY
TRBV5-6	TRBJ2-3	ASSHGGALDTQY
TRBV7-2	TRBJ1-2	ASSFTRDNLYGYT
TRBV19	TRBJ2-5	ASSITSAQETQY
TRBV6-5	TRBJ2-7	ASSSFPGQGADEQY
TRBV13	TRBJ2-3	ASSLQGAGTDTQY
TRBV7-3	TRBJ2-1	ASSLDQGSSYNEQF
TRBV4-1	TRBJ2-3	ASSHSRTSGGGTDTQY
TRBV27	TRBJ2-7	ASSLVGTGYEQY
TRBV19	TRBJ2-1	ASSEYSYNEQF
TRBV30	TRBJ1-5	AWSQSSNQPQH
TRBV7-3	TRBJ2-4	ASSETGGNIQY
TRBV28	TRBJ1-2	ASSLVGERLNGYT
TRBV4-1	TRBJ2-1	ASSQGRGGQNEQF
TRBV6-5	TRBJ2-7	ASSYSAGYEQY
TRBV11-2	TRBJ2-7	ASSLAAGHYEQY
TRBV27	TRBJ2-6	ASSPKSSGANVLT